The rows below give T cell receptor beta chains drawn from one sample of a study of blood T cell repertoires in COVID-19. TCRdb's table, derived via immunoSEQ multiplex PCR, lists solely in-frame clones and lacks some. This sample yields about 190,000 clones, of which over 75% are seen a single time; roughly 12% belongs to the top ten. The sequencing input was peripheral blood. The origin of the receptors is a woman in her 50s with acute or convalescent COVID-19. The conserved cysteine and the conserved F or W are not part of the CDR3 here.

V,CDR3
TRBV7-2,ASSFLDRGFGNTIY
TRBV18,ASSLLGMSGVGNQPQH
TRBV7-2,ASSLLQAGELF
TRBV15,ATSLSTANYGYT
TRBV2,ASSDIGTGITNEQF
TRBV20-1,SASTPRTAYGAGAYNEQF
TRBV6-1,ASSEALRGGTLMNTEAF
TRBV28,ASSPHPNGNTIY
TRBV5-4,ASSFGGAGDEQY
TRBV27,ASSTMTDYNEQF
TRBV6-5,ASSQRVGSNQPQH
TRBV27,ASRLRTSGRAPTDTQY
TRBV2,ASSEGASGGTDTQY
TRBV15,ATSRGTGSGWSYEQY
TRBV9,ASSSWRGGEQF
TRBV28,ASTPFGQSYEQY
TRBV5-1,ASSLVQELSYEQY
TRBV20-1,SASGVSGSGDTQY
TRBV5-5,ASSLVASLGLGYEQY
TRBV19,ASRVLRTGEFGGYT
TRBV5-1,ASSPSTGLEQY
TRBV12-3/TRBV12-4,ASSRVPQGYT
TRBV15,ATSRDYEGDTSYNEQF
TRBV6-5,ASSFQRGAGNEQF
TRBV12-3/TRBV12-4,ASRPAGGTEAF
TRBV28,ASSPAGPPYEQY
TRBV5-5,ASSLGSETQY
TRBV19,ASSIDSANEKLF
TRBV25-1,ASRPRGLFHTEAF
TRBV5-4,ASSPGGEETQY
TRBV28,ASSRGYEQY
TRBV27,ASSLSGGPNQPQH
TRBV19,ASSTDRPNQPQH
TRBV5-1,ASGDRGRPQH
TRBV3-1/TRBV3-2,ASSRTGNHQETQY
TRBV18,ASSRSSGTSGYNEQF
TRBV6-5,ASSLQGSYGYT
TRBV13,ASSFGGARGYT
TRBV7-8,ASSLGAGVQNEQF
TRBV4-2,ASSQDGRRGLAANNEQF
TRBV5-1,ASSWGTGDGYT
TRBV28,ASSLGLAGRGLSYEQY
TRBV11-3,ASSLRTGPSYEQY
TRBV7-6,ASSLATGPSYEQY
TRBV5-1,ASSLAAGTDTQY
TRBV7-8,ASSPQIDSGNTIY
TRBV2,ASTVSPSGRTDTQY
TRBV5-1,ASSQTGSYGYT
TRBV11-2,ASSLDPGVHEQY
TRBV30,AWSLPGRNTEAF
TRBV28,ASSHGTGPDSPLH
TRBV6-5,ASAGGWKGEAF
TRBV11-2,ASSKPSGTVSGELF
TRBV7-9,ASSLAMTGVAKLF
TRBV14,ASRRTRHSNEQF
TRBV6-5,ASSYPDSYEQY
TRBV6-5,ASKPDRGRNTIY
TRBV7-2,ASSPGFSRGSGNTIY
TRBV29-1,SAGTATPYEQY